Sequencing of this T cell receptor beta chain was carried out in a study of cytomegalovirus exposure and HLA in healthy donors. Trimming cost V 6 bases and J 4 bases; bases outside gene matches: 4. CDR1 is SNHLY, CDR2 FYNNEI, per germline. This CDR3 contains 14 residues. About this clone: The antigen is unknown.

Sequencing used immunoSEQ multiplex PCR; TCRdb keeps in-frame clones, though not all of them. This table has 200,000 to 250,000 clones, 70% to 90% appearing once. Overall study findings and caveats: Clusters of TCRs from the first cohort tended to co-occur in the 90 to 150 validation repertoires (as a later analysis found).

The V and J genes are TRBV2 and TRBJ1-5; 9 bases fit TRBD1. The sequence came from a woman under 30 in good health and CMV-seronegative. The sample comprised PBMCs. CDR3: CASSGQGRNQPQHF. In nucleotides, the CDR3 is TGTGCCAGCAGCGGACAGGGGAGGAATCAGCCCCAGCATTTT.